Shown below are 2 T cell receptor beta chains from a single sample sequenced in a study of a mutant IDH1 vaccine in newly diagnosed glioma (dated by TCRdb to the early 2020s). The method behind the library was the immunoSEQ multiplex PCR assay. TCRdb provides this immuneACCESS table in a form limited to in-frame rearrangements. Some clones are lacking; in checked studies, under half of them reflect an unresolved V gene, and why the rest are absent is not known. In this sample the table shows roughly 70,000 clones, 65% to 90% of which occur a single time. The top ten clonotypes cover roughly 2.6% of the sample. The label giving this sample's time point can be read as: baseline, week 1 (first vaccination visit). The treatment or condition label for this specimen denotes: pre-vaccination baseline after standard-of-care therapy. The starting material was PBMCs, obtained from a glioma patient treated with radiotherapy, temozolomide or both. The receptor set was obtained from a man younger than 40 with glioma.

This chain links TRBV27 with TRBJ2-3; TRBD1 matches 8 bases. Germline values: CDR1 MNHEY, CDR2 SMNVEV (reference sequence). V dropped 4 bases and J dropped 0; count of bases not matched to a gene: 0. The CDR3 loop spans 14 amino acids. The CDR3 bases are TGTGCCAGCAGTTGGACAGGGAGCACAGATACGCAGTATTTT. It codes for CASSWTGSTDTQYF.

The gene calls are TRBV28 and TRBJ1-1, with TRBD1 matching 11 bases. The germline V gene has CDR1 MDHEN and CDR2 SYDVKM. After removal of 10 bases from V and 5 bases from J, the junction contained 12 bases not matched to a gene. The CDR3 consists of 15 residues. CDR3 coding DNA: TGTGCCACCGCACATGGGGGGACAGGGGGGACTGAAGCTTTCTTT. It yields the protein CATAHGGTGGTEAFF.